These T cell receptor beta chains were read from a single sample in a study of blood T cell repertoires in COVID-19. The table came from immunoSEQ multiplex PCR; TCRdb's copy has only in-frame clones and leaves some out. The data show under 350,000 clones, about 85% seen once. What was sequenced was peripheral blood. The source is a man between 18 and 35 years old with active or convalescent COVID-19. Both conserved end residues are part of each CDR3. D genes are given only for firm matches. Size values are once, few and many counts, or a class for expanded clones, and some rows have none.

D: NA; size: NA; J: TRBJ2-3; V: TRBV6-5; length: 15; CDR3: CASSPNRFPTDTQYF; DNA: TGTGCCAGCAGTCCAAACAGGTTCCCCACAGATACGCAGTATTTT
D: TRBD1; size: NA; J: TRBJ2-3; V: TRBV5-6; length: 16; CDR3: CASSLARTGATDTQYF; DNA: TGTGCCAGCAGCTTGGCCCGGACAGGGGCCACAGATACGCAGTATTTT
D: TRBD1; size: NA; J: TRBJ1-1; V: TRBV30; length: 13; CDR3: CAWSLGQVTEAFF; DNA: TGTGCCTGGTCTTTGGGACAGGTCACTGAAGCTTTCTTT
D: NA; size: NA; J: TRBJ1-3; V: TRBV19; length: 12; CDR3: CASSPNTHTIYF; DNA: TGTGCCAGTAGTCCGAACACCCACACCATATATTTT
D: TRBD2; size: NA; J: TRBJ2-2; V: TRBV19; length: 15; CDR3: CASTTSGTNTGELFF; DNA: TGTGCCAGTACGACTAGCGGGACGAACACCGGGGAGCTGTTTTTT
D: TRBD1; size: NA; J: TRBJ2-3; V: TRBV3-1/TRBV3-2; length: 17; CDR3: CASSQDRGGRRTDTQYF; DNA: TGTGCCAGCAGCCAAGATCGAGGGGGCCGAAGAACAGATACGCAGTATTTT
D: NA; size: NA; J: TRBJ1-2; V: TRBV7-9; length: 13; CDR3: CASSSTVNYGYTF; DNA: TGTGCCAGCAGCTCTACAGTAAACTATGGCTACACCTTC
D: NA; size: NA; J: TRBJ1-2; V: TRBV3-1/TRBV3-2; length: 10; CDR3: CASSHRVLTF; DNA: TGTGCCAGCAGCCATCGGGTCCTCACCTTC
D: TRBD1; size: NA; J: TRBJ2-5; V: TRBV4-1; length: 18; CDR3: CASSQDRTGAKISKTQYF; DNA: TGCGCCAGCAGCCAAGATCGGACAGGGGCAAAGATAAGTAAGACCCAGTACTTC
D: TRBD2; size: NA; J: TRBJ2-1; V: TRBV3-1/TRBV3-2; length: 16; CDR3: CASSQDRGVRDNEQFF; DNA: TGTGCCAGCAGCCAAGATCGGGGGGTTAGGGACAATGAGCAGTTCTTC
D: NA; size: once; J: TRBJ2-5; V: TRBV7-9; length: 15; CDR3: CASSSTRGIWETQYF; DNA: TGTGCCAGCAGCTCGACCCGGGGGATTTGGGAGACCCAGTACTTC
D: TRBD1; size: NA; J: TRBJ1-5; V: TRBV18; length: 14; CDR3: CASSPRAGGQPQHF; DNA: TGTGCCAGCTCACCAAGGGCAGGGGGCCAGCCCCAGCATTTT
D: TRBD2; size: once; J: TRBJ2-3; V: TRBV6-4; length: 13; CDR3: CASSHRGGDTQYF; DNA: TGTGCCAGCAGTCACCGCGGGGGAGATACGCAGTATTTT
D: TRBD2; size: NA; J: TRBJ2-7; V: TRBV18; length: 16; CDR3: CASSPRLAGAPKEQYF; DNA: TGTGCCAGCTCACCTCGACTAGCGGGGGCCCCTAAAGAGCAGTACTTC
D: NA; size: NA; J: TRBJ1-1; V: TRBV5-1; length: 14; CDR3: CASSLKSGGTEAFF; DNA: TGCGCCAGCAGCTTGAAGTCCGGGGGCACTGAAGCTTTCTTT
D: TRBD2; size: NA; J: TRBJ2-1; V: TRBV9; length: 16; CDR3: CASSVSGASMVGEQFF; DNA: TGTGCCAGCAGCGTAAGCGGGGCGTCGATGGTGGGGGAGCAGTTCTTC
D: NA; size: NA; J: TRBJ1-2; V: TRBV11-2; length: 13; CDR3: CASSFWGLDGYTF; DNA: TGTGCCAGCAGCTTTTGGGGGCTTGATGGCTACACCTTC
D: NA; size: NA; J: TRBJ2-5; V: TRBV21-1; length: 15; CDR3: CASSKPRTGLETQYF; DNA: TGTGCCAGCAGCAAACCTCGGACAGGGTTAGAGACCCAGTACTTC
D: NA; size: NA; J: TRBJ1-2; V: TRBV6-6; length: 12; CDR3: CASSPTDYGYTF; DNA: TGTGCCAGCAGTCCGACAGATTATGGCTACACCTTC
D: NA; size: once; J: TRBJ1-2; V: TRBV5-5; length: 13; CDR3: CASSFYIGGGYTF; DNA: TGTGCCAGCAGCTTCTACATTGGGGGCGGCTACACCTTC
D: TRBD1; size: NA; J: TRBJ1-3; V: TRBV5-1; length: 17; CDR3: CASKIGDSAYSGNTIYF; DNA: TGCGCCAGCAAAATCGGGGACAGCGCCTACTCTGGAAACACCATATATTTT
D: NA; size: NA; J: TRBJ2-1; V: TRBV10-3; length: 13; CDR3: CAISPLTYNEQFF; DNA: TGTGCCATCAGTCCGCTAACCTACAATGAGCAGTTCTTC
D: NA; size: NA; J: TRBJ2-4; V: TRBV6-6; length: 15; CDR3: CASRQTSLAKNIQYF; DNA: TGTGCCAGCAGGCAAACTAGTTTAGCCAAAAACATTCAGTACTTC
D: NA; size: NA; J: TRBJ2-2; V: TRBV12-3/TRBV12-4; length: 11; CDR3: CASKGAGELFF; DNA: TGTGCCAGCAAAGGGGCAGGGGAGCTGTTTTTT
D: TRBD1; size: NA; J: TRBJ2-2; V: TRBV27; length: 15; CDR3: CASSLRDRAGGELFF; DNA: TGTGCCAGCAGTTTGCGGGACAGGGCTGGCGGGGAGCTGTTTTTT
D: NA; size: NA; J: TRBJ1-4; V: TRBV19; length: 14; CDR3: CASSMEGRNEKLFF; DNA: TGTGCCAGTAGTATGGAGGGAAGGAATGAAAAACTGTTTTTT
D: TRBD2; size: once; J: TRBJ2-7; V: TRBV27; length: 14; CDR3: CASSMGRVAGEQYF; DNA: TGTGCCAGCTCTATGGGGAGGGTTGCGGGCGAGCAGTACTTC
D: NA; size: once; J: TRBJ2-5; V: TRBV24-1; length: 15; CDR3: CATSDLTGDRETQYF; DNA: TGTGCCACCAGTGATTTGACGGGGGATCGGGAGACCCAGTACTTC
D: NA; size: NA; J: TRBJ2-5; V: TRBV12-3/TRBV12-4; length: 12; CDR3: CASWKGGRGAHF; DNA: TGTGCCAGCTGGAAGGGGGGGCGCGGCGCCCACTTC
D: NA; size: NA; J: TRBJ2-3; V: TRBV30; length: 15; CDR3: CAWSRGSAPGDTQYF; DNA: TGTGCCTGGAGTCGAGGTAGCGCCCCCGGAGATACGCAGTATTTT
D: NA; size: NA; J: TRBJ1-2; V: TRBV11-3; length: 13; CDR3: CASSLGGERGYTF; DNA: TGTGCCAGCTCCCTAGGAGGCGAGAGAGGCTACACCTTC
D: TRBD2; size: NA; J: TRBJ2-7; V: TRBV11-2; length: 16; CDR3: CASSFRLAGVYYEQYF; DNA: TGTGCCAGCAGCTTCCGACTAGCGGGAGTTTACTACGAGCAGTACTTC
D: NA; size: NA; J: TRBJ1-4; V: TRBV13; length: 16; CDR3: CASSLLGSRANEKLFF; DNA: TGTGCCAGCAGCTTATTGGGCAGCAGGGCTAATGAAAAACTGTTTTTT
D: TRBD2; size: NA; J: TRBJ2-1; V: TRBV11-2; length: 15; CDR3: CASSMTSGGAHEQFF; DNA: TGTGCCAGCAGCATGACTAGCGGGGGGGCCCATGAGCAGTTCTTC
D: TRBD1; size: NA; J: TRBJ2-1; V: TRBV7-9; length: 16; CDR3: CASSSLTQGVGNEQFF; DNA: TGTGCCAGCAGCTCCTTAACACAGGGGGTGGGTAATGAGCAGTTCTTC
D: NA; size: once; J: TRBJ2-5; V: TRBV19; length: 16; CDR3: CASSIGGTGLRETQYF; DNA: TGTGCCAGTAGTATAGGCGGGACTGGCCTTAGGGAGACCCAGTACTTC
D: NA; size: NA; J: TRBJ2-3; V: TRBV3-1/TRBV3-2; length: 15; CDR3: CASSQGSRSTDTQYF; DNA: TGTGCCAGCAGCCAAGGATCTAGGAGCACAGATACGCAGTATTTT